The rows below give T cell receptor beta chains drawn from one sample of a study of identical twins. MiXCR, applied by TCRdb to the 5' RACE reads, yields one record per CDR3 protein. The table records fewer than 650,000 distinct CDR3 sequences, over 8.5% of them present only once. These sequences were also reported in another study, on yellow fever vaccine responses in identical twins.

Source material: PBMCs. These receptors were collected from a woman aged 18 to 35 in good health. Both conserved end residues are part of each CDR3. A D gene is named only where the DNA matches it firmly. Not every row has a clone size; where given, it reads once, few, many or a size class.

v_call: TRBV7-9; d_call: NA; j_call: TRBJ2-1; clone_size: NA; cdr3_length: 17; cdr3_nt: TGTGCCAGCAGCCCGATGGACAAGGCCCTCTCCTACAATGAGCAGTTCTTC; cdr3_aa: CASSPMDKALSYNEQFF
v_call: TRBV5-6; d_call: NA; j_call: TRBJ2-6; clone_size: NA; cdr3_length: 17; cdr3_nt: TGTGCCAGCAGCCCTGGAAGGCCGAGCTCTGGGGCCAACGTCCTGACTTTC; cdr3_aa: CASSPGRPSSGANVLTF
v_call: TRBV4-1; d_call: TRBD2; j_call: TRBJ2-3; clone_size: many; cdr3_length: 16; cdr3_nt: TGCGCCAGCAGCCAAGTGACTAGCGGGGGCTCAGATACGCAGTATTTT; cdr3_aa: CASSQVTSGGSDTQYF
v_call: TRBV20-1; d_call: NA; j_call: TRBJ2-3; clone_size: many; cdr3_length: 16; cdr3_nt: TGCAGTGCATACACCCGGGACCGATGGGACACAGATACGCAGTATTTT; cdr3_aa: CSAYTRDRWDTDTQYF
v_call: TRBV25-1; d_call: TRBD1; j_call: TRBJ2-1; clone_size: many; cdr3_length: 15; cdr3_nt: TGTGCCAGCACCCTTCCGGGACAGGGGGTCAATGAGCAGTTCTTC; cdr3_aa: CASTLPGQGVNEQFF
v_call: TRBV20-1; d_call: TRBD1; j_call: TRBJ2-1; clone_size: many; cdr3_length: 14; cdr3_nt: TGCAGTGCAGGGCGGACAGGGAAAGGGGATGAGCAGTTCTTC; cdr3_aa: CSAGRTGKGDEQFF
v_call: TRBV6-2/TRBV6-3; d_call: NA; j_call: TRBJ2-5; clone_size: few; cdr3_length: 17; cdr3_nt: TGTGCCAGCAGTTCCCCTCCCGGGAAACCAACCGGTGAGACCCAGTACTTC; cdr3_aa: CASSSPPGKPTGETQYF
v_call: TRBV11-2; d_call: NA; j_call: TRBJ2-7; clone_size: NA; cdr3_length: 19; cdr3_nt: TGTGCCAGCAGCTTAGGAGGGGGTAACGGACTAGAGGTTACCTACGAGCAGTACTTC; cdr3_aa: CASSLGGGNGLEVTYEQYF
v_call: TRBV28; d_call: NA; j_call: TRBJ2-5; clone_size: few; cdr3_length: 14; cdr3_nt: TGTGCCAGCATTTTTAGCGGAGTTCAAGAGACCCAGTACTTC; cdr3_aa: CASIFSGVQETQYF
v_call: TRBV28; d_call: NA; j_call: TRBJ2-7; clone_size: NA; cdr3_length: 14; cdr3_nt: TGTGCCAGCACCCCTTGGGGCAGAATCTACGAGCAGTACTTC; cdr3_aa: CASTPWGRIYEQYF
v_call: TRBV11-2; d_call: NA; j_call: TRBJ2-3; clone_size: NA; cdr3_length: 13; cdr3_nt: TGTGCCAGCAGTCGCCCAACCACAGATACGCAGTATTTT; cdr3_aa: CASSRPTTDTQYF
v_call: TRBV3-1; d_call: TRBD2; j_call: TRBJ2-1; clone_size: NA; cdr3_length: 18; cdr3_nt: TGTGCCTGCAGCCCGGGACTAGCGGGAGGGTTGAAGGGGAATGAGCAGTTCTTC; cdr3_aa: CACSPGLAGGLKGNEQFF
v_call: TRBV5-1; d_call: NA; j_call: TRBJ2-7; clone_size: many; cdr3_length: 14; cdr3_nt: TGCGCCAGCACCCTAGGGGCAGGATCCTACGAGCAGTACTTC; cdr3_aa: CASTLGAGSYEQYF
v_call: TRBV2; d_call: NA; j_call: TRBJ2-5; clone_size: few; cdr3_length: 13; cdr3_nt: TGTGCCAGCATAGCTGGGGGCATGGAGACCCAGTACTTC; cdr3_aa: CASIAGGMETQYF
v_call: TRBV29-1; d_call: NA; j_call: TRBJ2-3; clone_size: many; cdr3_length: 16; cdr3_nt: TGCAGCGTCCTCCCATGGGACGGATCTTCCACAGATACGCAGTATTTT; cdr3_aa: CSVLPWDGSSTDTQYF
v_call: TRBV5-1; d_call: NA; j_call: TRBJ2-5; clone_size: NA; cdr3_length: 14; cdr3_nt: TGCGCCAGCAGCTTGGGACCCCACGGAGGGACCCAGTACTTC; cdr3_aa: CASSLGPHGGTQYF
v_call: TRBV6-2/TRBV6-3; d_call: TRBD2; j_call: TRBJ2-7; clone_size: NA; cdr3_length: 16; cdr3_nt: TGTGCCAGCAGATCCCCTAGGGGAGGGTCGTTCTACGAGCAGTACTTC; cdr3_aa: CASRSPRGGSFYEQYF
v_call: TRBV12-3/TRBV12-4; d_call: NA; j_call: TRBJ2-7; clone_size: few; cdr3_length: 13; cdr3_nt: TGTGCCAGCAGGAATAGCGGCCACTACGAGCAGTACTTC; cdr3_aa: CASRNSGHYEQYF
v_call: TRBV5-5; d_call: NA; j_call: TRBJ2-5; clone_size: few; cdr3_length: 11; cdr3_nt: TGTGCCAGCAGCTCACAGGGAGGTCGGTACTTC; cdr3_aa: CASSSQGGRYF
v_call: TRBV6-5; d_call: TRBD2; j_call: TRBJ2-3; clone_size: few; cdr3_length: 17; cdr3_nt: TGTGCCAGCAGTTACTTTGGGCTAGCGGATCGCACAGATACGCAGTATTTT; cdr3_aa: CASSYFGLADRTDTQYF
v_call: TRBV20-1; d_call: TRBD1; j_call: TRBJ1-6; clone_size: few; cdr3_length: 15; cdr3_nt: TGCAGTGCTAGAGCTCCGGGACAGGGAAATTCACCCCTCCACTTT; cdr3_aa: CSARAPGQGNSPLHF
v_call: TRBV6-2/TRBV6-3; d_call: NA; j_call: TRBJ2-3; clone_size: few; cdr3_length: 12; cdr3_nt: TGTGCCAGCAGTTACGTCCGGATCGCGCAGTATTTT; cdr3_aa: CASSYVRIAQYF
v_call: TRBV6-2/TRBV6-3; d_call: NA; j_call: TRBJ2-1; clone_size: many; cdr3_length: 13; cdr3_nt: TGTGCCAGCAGCTATATTAAATACAATGAGCAGTTCTTC; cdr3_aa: CASSYIKYNEQFF
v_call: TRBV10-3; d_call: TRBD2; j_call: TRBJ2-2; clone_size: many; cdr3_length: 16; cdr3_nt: TGTGCCATCAGTGCTGGAGCGGGAAGTGGAGCCGGGGAGCTGTTTTTT; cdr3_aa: CAISAGAGSGAGELFF
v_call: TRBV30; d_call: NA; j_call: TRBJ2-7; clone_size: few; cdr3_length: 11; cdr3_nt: TGTGCCTGGAGTGTAGAGCACGAGCAGTACTTC; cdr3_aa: CAWSVEHEQYF
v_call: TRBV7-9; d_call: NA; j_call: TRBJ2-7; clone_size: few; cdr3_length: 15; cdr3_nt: TGTGCCAGCAGCCCCTCCGGGACTGAACTCTACGAGCAGTACTTC; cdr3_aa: CASSPSGTELYEQYF
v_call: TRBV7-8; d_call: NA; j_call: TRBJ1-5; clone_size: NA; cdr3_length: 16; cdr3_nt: TGTGCCAGCAGCTCGATGGGCCACGCCGGCAGTCAGCCCCAGCATTTT; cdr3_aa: CASSSMGHAGSQPQHF
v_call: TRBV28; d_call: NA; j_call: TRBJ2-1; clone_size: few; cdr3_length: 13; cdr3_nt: TGTGCCAGCAGATCCCCCTTTAGGGATGAGCAGTTCTTC; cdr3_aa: CASRSPFRDEQFF
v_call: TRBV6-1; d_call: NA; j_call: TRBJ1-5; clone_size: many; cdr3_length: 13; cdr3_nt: TGTGCCAGCAGACCCGGGGCCAATCAGCCCCAGCATTTT; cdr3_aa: CASRPGANQPQHF
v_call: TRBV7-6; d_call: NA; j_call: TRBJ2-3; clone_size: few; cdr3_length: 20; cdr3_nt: TGTGCCAGCAGCTTCGTCAGGACAAAGAGCCGAAAAGGTGCCACAGATACGCAGTATTTT; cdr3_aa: CASSFVRTKSRKGATDTQYF
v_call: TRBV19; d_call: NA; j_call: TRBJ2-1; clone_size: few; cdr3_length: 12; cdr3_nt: TGTGCCAGTAGTATAGATCTGTATGAGCAGTTCTTC; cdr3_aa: CASSIDLYEQFF
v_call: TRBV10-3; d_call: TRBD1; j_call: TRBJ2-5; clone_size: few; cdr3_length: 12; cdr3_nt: TGTGCCATCGGGGACAGGCAAGAGACCCAGTACTTC; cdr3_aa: CAIGDRQETQYF
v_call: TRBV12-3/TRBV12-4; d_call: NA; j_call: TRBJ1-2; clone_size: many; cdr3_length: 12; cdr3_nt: TGTGCCAGCAGTTTAACCCTGAATGGCTACACCTTC; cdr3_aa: CASSLTLNGYTF
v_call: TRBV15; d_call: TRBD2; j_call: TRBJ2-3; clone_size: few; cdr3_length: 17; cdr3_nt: TGTGCCACCAGCAGGAGGGGACTAGTGCTCGGCACAGATACGCAGTATTTT; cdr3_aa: CATSRRGLVLGTDTQYF
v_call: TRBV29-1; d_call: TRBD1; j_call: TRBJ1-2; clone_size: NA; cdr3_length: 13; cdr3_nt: TGCAGCGTGGGACAGACGCTCAACTATGGCTACACCTTC; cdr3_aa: CSVGQTLNYGYTF
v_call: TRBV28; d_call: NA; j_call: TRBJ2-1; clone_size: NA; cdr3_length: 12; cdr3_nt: TGTGCCAGCAGTTTGTGGAACAATGAGCAGTTCTTC; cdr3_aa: CASSLWNNEQFF
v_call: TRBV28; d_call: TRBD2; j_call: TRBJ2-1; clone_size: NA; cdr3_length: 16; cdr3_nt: TGTGCCAGCAGTTCAGCGGGAGTAAAACTAAACAATGAGCAGTTCTTC; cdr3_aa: CASSSAGVKLNNEQFF
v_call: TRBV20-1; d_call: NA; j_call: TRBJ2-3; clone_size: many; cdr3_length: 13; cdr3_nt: TGCAGTGCCCCGGTCCCGGGAACAGATACGCAGTATTTT; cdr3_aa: CSAPVPGTDTQYF
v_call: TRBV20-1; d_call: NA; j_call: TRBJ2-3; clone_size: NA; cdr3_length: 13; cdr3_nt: TGCAGTGCTACAACAGGGTACACAGATACGCAGTATTTT; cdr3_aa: CSATTGYTDTQYF
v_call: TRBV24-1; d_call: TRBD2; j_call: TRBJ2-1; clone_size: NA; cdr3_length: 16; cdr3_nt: TGTGCCACCAGTGATTGGAGTAGCGGGAGTGGATTTGAGCAGTTCTTC; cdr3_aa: CATSDWSSGSGFEQFF
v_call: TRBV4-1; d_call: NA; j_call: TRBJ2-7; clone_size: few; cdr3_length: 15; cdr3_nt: TGCGCCAGCAGCCAACCGAACAGGGAGGCCTACGAGCAGTACTTC; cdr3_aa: CASSQPNREAYEQYF
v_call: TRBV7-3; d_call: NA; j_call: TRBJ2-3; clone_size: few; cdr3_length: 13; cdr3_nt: TGTGCCAGCAGCTTATATTACACAGATACGCAGTATTTT; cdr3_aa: CASSLYYTDTQYF
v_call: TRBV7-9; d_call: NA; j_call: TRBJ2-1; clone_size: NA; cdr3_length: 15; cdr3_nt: TGTGCCAGCAGCAGCCGGGACGGGGTTAACAATGAGCAGTTCTTC; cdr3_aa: CASSSRDGVNNEQFF
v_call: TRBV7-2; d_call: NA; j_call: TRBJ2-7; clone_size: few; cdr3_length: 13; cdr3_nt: TGTGCCAGCAGCTCCGGTGGGGTGGGCGAGCAGTACTTC; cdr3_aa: CASSSGGVGEQYF
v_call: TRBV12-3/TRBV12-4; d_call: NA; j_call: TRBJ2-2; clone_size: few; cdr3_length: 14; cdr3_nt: TGTGCCAGCAGTCCCGGACAAGTAATGGGGGAGCTGTTTTTT; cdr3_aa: CASSPGQVMGELFF
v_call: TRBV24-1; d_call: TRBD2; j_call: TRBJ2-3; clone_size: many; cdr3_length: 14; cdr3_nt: TGTGCCACCAGTGACCGGACTAGCGGGAGAACGCAGTATTTT; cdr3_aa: CATSDRTSGRTQYF
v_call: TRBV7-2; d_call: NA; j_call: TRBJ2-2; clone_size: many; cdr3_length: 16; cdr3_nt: TGTGCCAGCAGCTTGAAAGCCGGGACAAACACCGGGGAGCTGTTTTTT; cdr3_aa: CASSLKAGTNTGELFF
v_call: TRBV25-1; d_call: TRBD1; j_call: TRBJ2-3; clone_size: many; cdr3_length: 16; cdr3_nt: TGTGCCAGCAGTTCAGGACAGGGCCGGTACACAGATACGCAGTATTTT; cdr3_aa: CASSSGQGRYTDTQYF
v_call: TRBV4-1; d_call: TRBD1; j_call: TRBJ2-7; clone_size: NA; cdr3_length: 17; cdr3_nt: TGCGCCAGCAGCCAATGGGCACAGGGGCTTACTCCCTACGAGCAGTACTTC; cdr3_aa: CASSQWAQGLTPYEQYF
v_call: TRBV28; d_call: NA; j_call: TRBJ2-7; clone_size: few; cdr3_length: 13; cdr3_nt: TGTGCCAGCACCCTGGGGACCTACTACGAGCAGTACTTC; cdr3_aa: CASTLGTYYEQYF
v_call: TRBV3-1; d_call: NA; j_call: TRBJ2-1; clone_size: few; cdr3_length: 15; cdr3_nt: TGTGCCAGCAGCCAAGAAGGATCTCCCTACAATGAGCAGTTCTTC; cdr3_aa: CASSQEGSPYNEQFF
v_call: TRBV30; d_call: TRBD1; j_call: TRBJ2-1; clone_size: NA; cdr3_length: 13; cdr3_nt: TGTGCCTACCGGGACAGGGAATATGATGAGCAGTTCTTC; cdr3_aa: CAYRDREYDEQFF